This T cell receptor beta chain was profiled in a study of blood T cell repertoires in COVID-19. Study overall: Whether acute or convalescent, the COVID-19 samples came from the United States, Italy and Spain. Sources were T cells, B-cell-depleted T cells, or PBMCs; the material itself was cDNA or gDNA.

Seattle enrolled patients during active infection and tracked them longitudinally. Measured with immunoSEQ multiplex PCR; TCRdb has only the in-frame clones, and not every one. The sample carries approximately 500,000 clones, roughly nine tenths recorded once. The CDR3 loop spans 15 amino acids. The V gene's germline CDR1 is KGHSH and CDR2 LQKENI. With 3 bases removed from V and 7 bases from J, the gap between germline ends came to 19 bases. The V and J genes are TRBV18 and TRBJ2-7; possible D gene TRBD2, 5 bases. The TCR sequence derives from a woman aged 50 to 65 with COVID-19, enrolled during active disease. Sequencing was carried out using peripheral blood. This CDR3 reads CASSPEGARWREQYF. The CDR3 nucleotides read TGTGCCAGCTCACCTGAGGGAGCCCGGTGGAGGGAGCAGTACTTC. The full variable domain, completed using reference TRBV18 and TRBJ2-7, is NAGVMQNPRHLVRRRGQEARLRCSPMKGHSHVYWYRQLPEEGLKFMVYLQKENIIDESGMPKERFSAEFPKEGPSILRIQQVVRGDSAAYFCASSPEGARWREQYFGPGTRLTVT.